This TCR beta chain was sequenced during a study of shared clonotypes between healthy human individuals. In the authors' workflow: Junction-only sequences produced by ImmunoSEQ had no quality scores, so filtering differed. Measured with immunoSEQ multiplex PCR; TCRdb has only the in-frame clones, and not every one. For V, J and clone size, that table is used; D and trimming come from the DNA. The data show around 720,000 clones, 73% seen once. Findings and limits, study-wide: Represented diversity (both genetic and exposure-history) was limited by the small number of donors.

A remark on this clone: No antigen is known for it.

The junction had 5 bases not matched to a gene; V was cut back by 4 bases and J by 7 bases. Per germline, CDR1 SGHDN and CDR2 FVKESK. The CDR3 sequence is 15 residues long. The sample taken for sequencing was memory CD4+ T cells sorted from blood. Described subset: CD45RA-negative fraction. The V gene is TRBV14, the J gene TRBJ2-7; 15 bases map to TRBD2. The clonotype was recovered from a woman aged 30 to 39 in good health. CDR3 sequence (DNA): TGTGCCAGCAGCCCAACGGGACTAGCGGGGGGAGAGCAGTACTTC. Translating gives CASSPTGLAGGEQYF.